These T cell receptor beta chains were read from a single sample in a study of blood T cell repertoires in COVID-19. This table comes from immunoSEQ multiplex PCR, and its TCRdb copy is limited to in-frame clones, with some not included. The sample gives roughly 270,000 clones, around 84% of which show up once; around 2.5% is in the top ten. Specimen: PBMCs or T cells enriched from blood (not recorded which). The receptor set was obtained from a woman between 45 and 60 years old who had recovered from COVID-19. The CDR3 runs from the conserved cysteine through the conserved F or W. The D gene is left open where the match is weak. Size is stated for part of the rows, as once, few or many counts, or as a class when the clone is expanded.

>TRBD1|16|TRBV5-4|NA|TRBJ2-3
TGTGCCAGCAGCTATGGGGGACAGGGTAGCACAGATACGCAGTATTTT
CASSYGGQGSTDTQYF
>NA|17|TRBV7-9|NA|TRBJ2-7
TGTGCCAGCAGCCCACCGACCTCAGGGGAGGGCATGTACGAGCAGTACTTC
CASSPPTSGEGMYEQYF
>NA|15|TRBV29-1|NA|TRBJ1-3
TGCAGCGTTGAAGACCCCCTAAGCTCTGGAAACACCATATATTTT
CSVEDPLSSGNTIYF
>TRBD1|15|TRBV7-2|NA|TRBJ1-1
TGTGCCAGCAGCCGCCAGGGACAGTTGAACACTGAAGCTTTCTTT
CASSRQGQLNTEAFF
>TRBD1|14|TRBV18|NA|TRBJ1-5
TGTGCCAGCTCAGCGGGACAGGTGCGAGAGCCCCAGCATTTT
CASSAGQVREPQHF
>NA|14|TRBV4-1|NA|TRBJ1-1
TGCGCCAGCAGCTTGGGAGCGTTGAACACTGAAGCTTTCTTT
CASSLGALNTEAFF
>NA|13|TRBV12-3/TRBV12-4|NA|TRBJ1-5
TGTGCCAGCAGCTCGGAGAATTATCAGCCCCAGCATTTT
CASSSENYQPQHF
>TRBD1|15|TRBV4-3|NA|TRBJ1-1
TGCGCCAGCAGCCAAGATTGGACAGGGGAAACTGAAGCTTTCTTT
CASSQDWTGETEAFF
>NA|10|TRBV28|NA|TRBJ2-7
TGTGCCACAGGACATAACGAGCAGTACTTC
CATGHNEQYF
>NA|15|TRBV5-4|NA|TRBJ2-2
TGTGCCAGCAGCTTTAGCAGTTCGAACACCGGGGAGCTGTTTTTT
CASSFSSSNTGELFF
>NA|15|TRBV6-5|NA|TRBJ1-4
TGTGCCAGCAGTTACGTGGGCAGGGGTGGGGAAAAACTGTTTTTT
CASSYVGRGGEKLFF
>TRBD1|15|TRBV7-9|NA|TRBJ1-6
TGTGCCAGCAGCTTAACCGGGACAGGGGAATCACCCCTCCACTTT
CASSLTGTGESPLHF
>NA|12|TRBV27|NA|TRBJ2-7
TGTGCCAGCAGCACAGGGACCTACGAGCAGTACTTC
CASSTGTYEQYF
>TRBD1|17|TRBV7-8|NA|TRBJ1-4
TGTGCCAGCAGCTTAATCTCGGTCAGGGGGCGTCATGAAAAACTGTTTTTT
CASSLISVRGRHEKLFF
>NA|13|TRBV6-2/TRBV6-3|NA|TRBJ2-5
TGTGCCAGCAGTTACCCAGGCTTGGAGACCCAGTACTTC
CASSYPGLETQYF
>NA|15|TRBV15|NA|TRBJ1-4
TGTGCCACCAGCATAAAACGGGAAGGGCGTGAAAAACTGTTTTTT
CATSIKREGREKLFF
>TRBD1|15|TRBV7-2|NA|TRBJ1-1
TGTGCCAGCAGCCTTAACACAGGGGGTGGAGCTGAAGCTTTCTTT
CASSLNTGGGAEAFF
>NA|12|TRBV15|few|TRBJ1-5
TGTGCCACCAGCAGAGAGGAGGGGAGCCAGCATTTT
CATSREEGSQHF
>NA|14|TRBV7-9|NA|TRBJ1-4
TGTGCCAGCAGCTCTCCAGGGGATACTGAAAAACTGTTTTTT
CASSSPGDTEKLFF
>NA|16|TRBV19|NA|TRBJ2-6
TGTGCCAGTAGTACGGGCGACAGCTCTGGGGCCAACGTCCTGACTTTC
CASSTGDSSGANVLTF
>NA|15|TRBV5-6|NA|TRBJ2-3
TGTGCCAGCAGCTTGGTACGCTTGCGGGCAGATACGCAGTATTTT
CASSLVRLRADTQYF
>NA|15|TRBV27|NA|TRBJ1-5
TGTGCCAGCAGTACAAGACTATATAGCAATCAGCCCCAGCATTTT
CASSTRLYSNQPQHF
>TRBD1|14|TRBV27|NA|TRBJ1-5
TGTGCCAGCCAATTACAGGGGACCGGTCAGCCCCAGCATTTT
CASQLQGTGQPQHF
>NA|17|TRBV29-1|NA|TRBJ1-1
TGCAGCGTTGTGCCTGGCTCGGGTCGGCAGGGTGACACTGAAGCTTTCTTT
CSVVPGSGRQGDTEAFF
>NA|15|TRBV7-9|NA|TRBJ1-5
TGTGCCAGCAGCGCACAGGGAAGTAGCAATCAGCCCCAGCATTTT
CASSAQGSSNQPQHF
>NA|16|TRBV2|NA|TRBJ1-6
TGTGCCAGCAGTGGGTTGCAGGGGCGGGATAATTCACCCCTCCACTTT
CASSGLQGRDNSPLHF
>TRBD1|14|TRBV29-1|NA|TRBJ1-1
TGCAGCGGGGTTCAGGGGGCGGGACACACTGAAGCTTTCTTT
CSGVQGAGHTEAFF
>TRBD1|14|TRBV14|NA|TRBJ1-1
TGTGCCAGCCGCCCGGGACAGCTGGGAACTGAAGCTTTCTTT
CASRPGQLGTEAFF
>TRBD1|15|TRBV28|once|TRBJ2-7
TGTGCCAGCAGTTTGTTAGGACAGGGAGACGACGAGCAGTACTTC
CASSLLGQGDDEQYF
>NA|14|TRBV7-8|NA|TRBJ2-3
TGTGCCAGCAGCTTATTGGCCCGCACAGATACGCAGTATTTT
CASSLLARTDTQYF
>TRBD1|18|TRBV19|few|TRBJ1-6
TGTGCCAGTAGCCGCGGGACAGGTGGTTGGTGGAGTGGTTCACCCCTCCACTTT
CASSRGTGGWWSGSPLHF
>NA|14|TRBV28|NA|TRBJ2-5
TGTGCCAGCAGTGGGCAAACGTACCAAGAGACCCAGTACTTC
CASSGQTYQETQYF
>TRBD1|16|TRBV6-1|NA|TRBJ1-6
TGTGCCAGCAGTGAAGTAGGGGGACAGGGAAATTCACCCCTCCACTTT
CASSEVGGQGNSPLHF
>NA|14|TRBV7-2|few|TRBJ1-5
TGTGCCAGCAGCTCGACACCAGGGAATCAGCCCCAGCATTTT
CASSSTPGNQPQHF
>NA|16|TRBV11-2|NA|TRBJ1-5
TGTGCCAGCAGCTTATCGTCAGGGTATAGCAATCAGCCCCAGCATTTT
CASSLSSGYSNQPQHF
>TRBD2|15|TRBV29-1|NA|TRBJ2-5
TGCAGCTCCACGGGCCGGGAGGGGAAAAGTGAGACCCAGTACTTC
CSSTGREGKSETQYF
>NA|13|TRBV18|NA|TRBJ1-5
TGTGCCAGCTCACCACTAGACAATCAGCCCCAGCATTTT
CASSPLDNQPQHF
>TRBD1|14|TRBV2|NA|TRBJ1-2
TGTGCCAGCAGATTTGACAGGGGAAACTATGGCTACACCTTC
CASRFDRGNYGYTF
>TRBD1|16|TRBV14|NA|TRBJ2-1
TGTGCCAGCAGCCACCTGAGGGACAGGGGTCACAATGAGCAGTTCTTC
CASSHLRDRGHNEQFF
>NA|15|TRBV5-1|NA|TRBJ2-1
TGCGCCAGCAGCGCTTACGACAGCTCCTACAATGAGCAGTTCTTC
CASSAYDSSYNEQFF
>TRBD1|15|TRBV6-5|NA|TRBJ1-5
TGTGCCAGCAGTTATGAACAGGGGACTCTACAGCCCCAGCATTTT
CASSYEQGTLQPQHF